The 9 T cell receptor beta chains listed next were all sequenced from one sample in a study of identical twins (dated by TCRdb to the mid-2010s). Library prep was done by 5' RACE. The instrument was an Illumina HiSeq 2000. The public reads were quality trimmed at Q25 with fastp and then assembled into clones with MiXCR by TCRdb, keeping productive beta chains. Every distinct CDR3 protein forms one entry, paired with its most common genes and DNA. In all, the sample holds just under 650,000 distinct CDR3 sequences, and under 8.5% of those were seen once. The ten biggest clones cover less than 2% of the sample. These records were also assigned to another study, of yellow fever vaccine responses in identical twins.

Sequencing was carried out using PBMCs. These receptors originate from a woman younger than 30 in good health.

This clonotype was recorded many times. The rearrangement links TRBV2 to TRBJ1-1; D perhaps matches TRBD1 (5 bases). The V and J ends lost 2 bases and 4 bases respectively, with 17 bases between them. CDR3 size: 16 residues. Germline assignment: CDR1 SNHLY and CDR2 FYNNEI. The CDR3 loop reads CASSEIGWGVGTEAFF. CDR3 sequence (DNA): TGTGCCAGCAGTGAAATCGGTTGGGGGGTTGGCACTGAAGCTTTCTTT.

This clonotype was seen only a few times. The chain joins TRBV20-1 to TRBJ2-2, with 8 positions matching TRBD1. This CDR3 spans 14 amino acids. The V and J ends lost 3 bases and 7 bases, in that order; junction bases with no gene match: 7. Germline V gene data show CDR1 as DFQATT and CDR2 as SNEGSKA (reference sequence). CDR3 in amino acids: CSARDRVKGGELFF. DNA of the CDR3: TGCAGTGCTAGGGACAGGGTCAAGGGCGGGGAGCTGTTTTTT.

The CDR3 DNA follows: TGTGCCAGCAGCGTACGAGGCCTGCCCCAAGAGACCCAGTACTTC. Translated: CASSVRGLPQETQYF. The chain is built from TRBV9 and TRBJ2-5; D remains unclear. The V gene's germline CDR1 is SGDLS and CDR2 YYNGEE. The CDR3 has 15 residues. Trimming stripped 1 base from V and 1 base from J, with 11 bases between.

This clonotype was observed at least ten times. The rearrangement uses TRBV20-1 and TRBJ1-1, with 8 nucleotides matching TRBD1. CDR3 length equals 14 residues. Per the germline V gene, CDR1 is DFQATT and CDR2 is SNEGSKA (reference sequence). V was pared by 3 bases and J by 6 bases, with 9 bases of the junction left unmatched. The CDR3 spells CSARTQGDFSEAFF. The CDR3, as DNA: TGCAGTGCTAGGACACAGGGGGATTTTTCTGAAGCTTTCTTT.

There are a few counts of this clonotype. This sequence joins TRBV4-1 and TRBJ1-4; D unclear. The V end was cut by 0 bases, the J end by 10 bases, with 18 bases between. The CDR3 runs 16 residues. Germline values: CDR1 MGHRA, CDR2 YSYEKL. For the CDR3, the DNA is TGCGCCAGCAGCCAAGAGCCCAATCTACCAGGTGTAAAACTGTTTTTT. It specifies CASSQEPNLPGVKLFF.

The table lists this clonotype with a few counts. The gene calls are TRBV20-1 and TRBJ2-7; 8 bases match TRBD2. V lost 6 bases, J lost 6 bases, and 10 bases stayed unmatched. Germline values: CDR1 DFQATT, CDR2 SNEGSKA (reference sequence). The CDR3 extends over 13 amino acids. CDR3 amino acids: CSANSGTSIEQYF. CDR3 DNA sequence: TGCAGTGCCAACTCCGGGACTAGTATCGAGCAGTACTTC.

The chain has TRBV5-1 and TRBJ2-1; 12 nucleotides line up with TRBD2. CDR1 and CDR2 (germline): SGHRS, YFSETQ. This CDR3 spans 17 amino acids. V was clipped by 3 bases and J by 8 bases; unmatched bases: 12. CDR3 amino acids: CASSSPQTSGRLDEQFF. In DNA, the CDR3 is TGCGCCAGCAGCTCCCCGCAAACTAGCGGGAGGTTGGATGAGCAGTTCTTC.

This chain joins TRBV20-1 and TRBJ2-5, with no clear D. The CDR3 spans 11 residues. Per the germline V gene, CDR1 is DFQATT and CDR2 is SNEGSKA (reference sequence). V was trimmed by 3 bases and J by 5 bases, leaving 7 bases between them. The CDR3 loop reads CSARKDETQYF. The CDR3 region has the DNA TGCAGTGCTAGGAAGGATGAGACCCAGTACTTC.

The CDR3 bases are TGCGCCAGCAGCTTGGTGGGAGGCCGGGGGAACTACGAGCAGTACTTC. Protein product: CASSLVGGRGNYEQYF. V usage is TRBV5-1 and J usage is TRBJ2-7, with a weak D call TRBD2 (6 bases). The CDR3 is 16 residues long. Germline values: CDR1 SGHRS, CDR2 YFSETQ. V lost 0 bases to trimming and J lost 3 bases, with 16 bases between them.